The rows below give T cell receptor beta chains drawn from one sample of a study of Graves' ophthalmopathy and Graves' hyperthyroidism. TCRdb re-analysed the multiplex PCR reads in MiXCR, keeping a single row per CDR3 protein. The sample includes about 700,000 distinct CDR3 sequences, about two fifths seen only once; the top ten take more than 3%. The sequenced material came from peripheral blood. All receptors derive from an adult man with Graves' ophthalmopathy. Both conserved end residues are part of each CDR3. Fields, in order: D gene, J gene, V gene, clone size, CDR3 DNA, CDR3 protein. The D gene is left open where the match is weak. Size is stated for part of the rows, as once, few or many counts, or as a class when the clone is expanded.

d_call: -; j_call: TRBJ1-1; v_call: TRBV6-1; clone_size: -; cdr3_nt: TGTGCCAGCTACGGGGACCGGGACACTGAAGCTTTCTTT; cdr3_aa: CASYGDRDTEAFF
d_call: -; j_call: TRBJ1-5; v_call: TRBV11-2; clone_size: many; cdr3_nt: TGTGCCAGCAGCTTAGGGAGCTCGGGGGTCAGTCAGCCCCAGCATTTT; cdr3_aa: CASSLGSSGVSQPQHF
d_call: TRBD2; j_call: TRBJ2-5; v_call: TRBV5-1; clone_size: -; cdr3_nt: TGCGCCAGCAGAAGGGGAACTAGCGAAGAGACCCAGTACTTC; cdr3_aa: CASRRGTSEETQYF
d_call: -; j_call: TRBJ2-2; v_call: TRBV5-1; clone_size: -; cdr3_nt: TGCGCCAGCAGCTTGGAGTGGAACGTCGGGGAGCTGTTTTTT; cdr3_aa: CASSLEWNVGELFF
d_call: -; j_call: TRBJ2-5; v_call: TRBV20-1; clone_size: -; cdr3_nt: TGCAGTGCTGGGTCCGTGAGTGGTGACAGCGAGACCCAGTACTTC; cdr3_aa: CSAGSVSGDSETQYF
d_call: -; j_call: TRBJ1-3; v_call: TRBV6-5; clone_size: many; cdr3_nt: TGTGCCAGCTGGCAAGGGCCTGGAAACACCATATATTTT; cdr3_aa: CASWQGPGNTIYF
d_call: -; j_call: TRBJ2-7; v_call: TRBV29-1; clone_size: once; cdr3_nt: TGCAGCGTTGTTTTTCGGGGCGGGCTCTTC; cdr3_aa: CSVVFRGGLF
d_call: -; j_call: TRBJ1-3; v_call: TRBV2; clone_size: -; cdr3_nt: TGTGCCAGCAGTGGGCCGGGGGTATACGGAAACACCATATATTTT; cdr3_aa: CASSGPGVYGNTIYF
d_call: -; j_call: TRBJ1-2; v_call: TRBV19; clone_size: -; cdr3_nt: TGTGTCACCAATCAAGAAGGGGGGATCTATGGCTACACCTTC; cdr3_aa: CVTNQEGGIYGYTF
d_call: -; j_call: TRBJ1-5; v_call: TRBV12-5; clone_size: -; cdr3_nt: TGTGCTAGTGGTTTGGGGACAGCCGAGCATTTT; cdr3_aa: CASGLGTAEHF
d_call: -; j_call: TRBJ1-2; v_call: TRBV2; clone_size: -; cdr3_nt: TGTGCCAGCAGTGAAATCGGAGAAAAAGGGGCGTCCTCCGGCTACACCTTC; cdr3_aa: CASSEIGEKGASSGYTF
d_call: -; j_call: TRBJ2-1; v_call: TRBV25-1; clone_size: few; cdr3_nt: TGTGCCAGCTCACCATCGGGGGCAGATGAGCAGTTCTTC; cdr3_aa: CASSPSGADEQFF
d_call: -; j_call: TRBJ1-4; v_call: TRBV5-6; clone_size: many; cdr3_nt: TGTGCCAGCAGCTTGCCCGACTCGATCGAAAAACTGTTTTTT; cdr3_aa: CASSLPDSIEKLFF
d_call: TRBD1; j_call: TRBJ1-4; v_call: TRBV12-3/TRBV12-4; clone_size: -; cdr3_nt: TGTGCCAGCAGACCCAGGACAGGGAGAGCTAATGAAAAACTGTTTTTT; cdr3_aa: CASRPRTGRANEKLFF
d_call: TRBD1; j_call: TRBJ2-2; v_call: TRBV6-5; clone_size: -; cdr3_nt: TGTGCCAGCAGACCGCCCGGACAGGGAGGCACCGGGGAGCTGTTTTTT; cdr3_aa: CASRPPGQGGTGELFF
d_call: TRBD2; j_call: TRBJ2-2; v_call: TRBV7-8; clone_size: few; cdr3_nt: TGTGCCAGCAGCTTAGCGCGGCGACTAGCGAGGAACACCGGGGAGCTGTTTTTT; cdr3_aa: CASSLARRLARNTGELFF
d_call: -; j_call: TRBJ1-1; v_call: TRBV29-1; clone_size: many; cdr3_nt: TGCAGCGTTGTTTCCCTCGGGGACACTGAAGCTTTCTTT; cdr3_aa: CSVVSLGDTEAFF
d_call: -; j_call: TRBJ2-5; v_call: TRBV11-2; clone_size: few; cdr3_nt: TGTGCCAGCAGCCTGAAATGGGGGGCTTGGGAGACCCAGTACTTC; cdr3_aa: CASSLKWGAWETQYF
d_call: -; j_call: TRBJ1-1; v_call: TRBV20-1; clone_size: many; cdr3_nt: TGCAGTGCTAGACTGGACTACACTGAAGCTTTCTTT; cdr3_aa: CSARLDYTEAFF
d_call: -; j_call: TRBJ1-2; v_call: TRBV27; clone_size: -; cdr3_nt: TGTGCCAGCAGGGGGGAGGACTATGGCTACACCTTC; cdr3_aa: CASRGEDYGYTF
d_call: -; j_call: TRBJ1-5; v_call: TRBV2; clone_size: many; cdr3_nt: TGTGCCAGCAGTGATCGGGTAGGGCCCCAGCATTTT; cdr3_aa: CASSDRVGPQHF
d_call: -; j_call: TRBJ1-2; v_call: TRBV19; clone_size: many; cdr3_nt: TGTGCCAGCACGGGGGGGCGGATTGGCTACACCTTC; cdr3_aa: CASTGGRIGYTF
d_call: -; j_call: TRBJ1-2; v_call: TRBV5-5; clone_size: -; cdr3_nt: TGTGCCAGCAGCTTGGAGCGCCAGGTTTATGGCTACACCTTC; cdr3_aa: CASSLERQVYGYTF
d_call: -; j_call: TRBJ2-2; v_call: TRBV12-3/TRBV12-4; clone_size: -; cdr3_nt: TGTGCCAGCAGTTTACAGGGGCCAACGAACACCGGGGAGCTGTTTTTT; cdr3_aa: CASSLQGPTNTGELFF
d_call: -; j_call: TRBJ2-2; v_call: TRBV20-1; clone_size: -; cdr3_nt: TGCAGTGCTAGACTCACGAACACCGGGGAGCTGTTTTTT; cdr3_aa: CSARLTNTGELFF
d_call: TRBD1; j_call: TRBJ2-7; v_call: TRBV30; clone_size: once; cdr3_nt: TGTGCCTGGAGTGACTCCGGGACAGGGTCGGCATGGGCCTACGAGCAGTACTTC; cdr3_aa: CAWSDSGTGSAWAYEQYF
d_call: TRBD1; j_call: TRBJ2-5; v_call: TRBV29-1; clone_size: -; cdr3_nt: TGCAGCGTTGGAGCAGGGGGCCGAGAGACCCAGTACTTC; cdr3_aa: CSVGAGGRETQYF
d_call: -; j_call: TRBJ2-3; v_call: TRBV25-1; clone_size: many; cdr3_nt: TGTGCCAGCAGTGAATATAGTAGCACAGATACGCAGTATTTT; cdr3_aa: CASSEYSSTDTQYF
d_call: -; j_call: TRBJ2-2; v_call: TRBV2; clone_size: many; cdr3_nt: TGTGCCAGCACCCCCAGGGGTCCATCCGGGGAGCTGTTTTTT; cdr3_aa: CASTPRGPSGELFF
d_call: TRBD1; j_call: TRBJ2-5; v_call: TRBV10-3; clone_size: -; cdr3_nt: TGTGCCATCAGTGGACAGGGGACCCAGTACTTC; cdr3_aa: CAISGQGTQYF
d_call: TRBD1; j_call: TRBJ2-7; v_call: TRBV7-2; clone_size: once; cdr3_nt: TGTGCCAGCTCACCAATGAGACAGGGGAGTTCCTACGAGCAGTACTTC; cdr3_aa: CASSPMRQGSSYEQYF
d_call: TRBD1; j_call: TRBJ1-6; v_call: TRBV25-1; clone_size: once; cdr3_nt: TGTGCCAGCAGTGGGGCCGGGACAGGCATCCACTTT; cdr3_aa: CASSGAGTGIHF
d_call: TRBD1; j_call: TRBJ2-7; v_call: TRBV2; clone_size: many; cdr3_nt: TGTGCCAGCAGCGGGCATCGGACAGGGGCCGAGCAGTACTTC; cdr3_aa: CASSGHRTGAEQYF